The rows below give T cell receptor beta chains drawn from one sample of a study of metastatic and nonmetastatic thyroid tumors. Through MiXCR, TCRdb re-clonotyped the PCR reads. The sample has some 8,400 clones, around 43% seen once; the top ten hold 25% to 35%. What was sequenced was tumor tissue. The receptors come from a male donor with papillary thyroid cancer or a benign thyroid nodule (not recorded which). Some clones in this sample may be carry-over from other donors' samples. Each CDR3 is given with its conserved first and last residue. The order of the fields is D gene, CDR3 length, J gene, clone size, V gene, CDR3 protein, CDR3 DNA. A D gene is named only where the DNA matches it firmly. A clone size is listed for some rows: how often the clone was seen (once, few, many), or a class if it is expanded.

>TRBD2|15|TRBJ2-7|-|TRBV4-3
CASSHGAGASYEQYF
TGCGCCAGCAGCCATGGAGCGGGAGCATCCTACGAGCAGTACTTC
>-|16|TRBJ2-3|-|TRBV5-1
CASSLLRVEVADTQYF
TGCGCCAGCAGCTTGCTCAGGGTGGAAGTCGCAGATACGCAGTATTTT
>TRBD2|11|TRBJ2-7|-|TRBV20-1
CSAYLWDYVYF
TGCAGTGCTTACCTCTGGGACTACGTGTACTTC
>TRBD1|17|TRBJ2-3|medium-sized|TRBV28
CASSSLLTGGSTDTQYF
TGTGCCAGCAGTTCCCTCCTAACAGGGGGAAGCACAGATACGCAGTATTTT
>TRBD1|16|TRBJ1-2|-|TRBV2
CASTLRGTVVVQGYTF
TGTGCCAGCACCCTACGAGGGACAGTCGTGGTTCAGGGCTACACCTTC
>TRBD1|13|TRBJ1-6|few|TRBV6-5
CASRYRGNSPLHF
TGTGCCAGCAGGTACAGGGGTAATTCACCCCTCCACTTT
>TRBD1|15|TRBJ1-5|-|TRBV18
CASSPRTGGNQPQHF
TGTGCCAGCTCACCCCGGACAGGGGGCAATCAGCCCCAGCATTTT
>-|16|TRBJ2-7|few|TRBV6-1
CASSPPATPSSYEQYF
TGTGCCAGCAGTCCCCCTGCGACACCGAGCTCCTACGAGCAGTACTTC
>TRBD2|16|TRBJ2-2|medium-sized|TRBV6-1
CASSGLAGGNTGELFF
TGTGCCAGCAGCGGACTAGCGGGGGGGAACACCGGGGAGCTGTTTTTT
>-|14|TRBJ2-1|few|TRBV6-2/TRBV6-3
CASSYGESYNEQFF
TGTGCCAGCAGTTACGGGGAATCCTACAATGAGCAGTTCTTC
>-|15|TRBJ2-1|large|TRBV11-2
CASSFASGFNNEQFF
TGTGCCAGCAGCTTTGCGAGCGGGTTTAACAATGAGCAGTTCTTC
>-|15|TRBJ2-7|-|TRBV7-9
CASSYEAGKTYEQYF
TGTGCCAGCTCATATGAGGCGGGAAAGACCTACGAGCAGTACTTC
>-|14|TRBJ2-1|few|TRBV19
CATEQQGGIYEQFF
TGTGCCACCGAACAACAAGGGGGGATATATGAGCAGTTCTTC
>TRBD1|15|TRBJ2-1|few|TRBV28
CASSIRDRVDNEQFF
TGTGCCAGCAGTATCCGGGACAGGGTCGACAATGAGCAGTTCTTC
>-|12|TRBJ1-2|-|TRBV20-1
CSAFDRLRGYTF
TGCAGTGCCTTCGACCGGCTGCGGGGCTACACCTTC
>-|14|TRBJ1-1|-|TRBV5-6
CASSPGQLNNEPFF
TGTGCCAGCAGCCCTGGACAGTTGAACAATGAACCTTTCTTT
>-|16|TRBJ2-7|-|TRBV10-2
CASSEISGTETYEQYF
TGCGCCAGCAGTGAGATTAGCGGCACCGAAACCTACGAGCAGTACTTC
>-|15|TRBJ1-4|few|TRBV6-1
CASRAHGAGNEKLFF
TGTGCCAGCAGAGCTCATGGGGCGGGGAATGAAAAACTGTTTTTT
>TRBD2|20|TRBJ2-6|-|TRBV7-1
CASSSTSRTSGRSGANVLTF
TGTGCCAGCAGCTCGACTTCAAGGACTAGCGGGAGATCTGGGGCCAACGTCCTGACTTTC
>TRBD1|14|TRBJ2-2|few|TRBV10-1
CASRQGASTGELFF
TGCGCCAGCAGGCAGGGGGCTTCCACCGGGGAGCTGTTTTTT
>-|16|TRBJ2-2|few|TRBV6-6
CASSYGAGKNTGELFF
TGTGCCAGCAGTTACGGGGCAGGGAAGAACACCGGGGAGCTGTTTTTT
>-|11|TRBJ2-7|-|TRBV5-1
CASNSNYEQYF
TGCGCCAGCAATTCAAACTACGAGCAGTACTTC
>TRBD1|14|TRBJ2-7|few|TRBV6-6
CASSYSHRGYEQYF
TGTGCCAGCAGTTACTCGCACAGGGGTTACGAGCAGTACTTC
>-|16|TRBJ2-2|-|TRBV11-2
CASSLDLAGITGELFF
TGTGCCAGCAGCTTAGATCTGGCAGGGATAACCGGGGAGCTGTTTTTT
>-|13|TRBJ1-2|few|TRBV18
CASSPGTDYGYTF
TGTGCCAGCTCACCAGGGACGGATTATGGCTACACCTTC
>TRBD1|14|TRBJ2-7|few|TRBV12-3/TRBV12-4
CASRTGTGGLRQYF
TGTGCCAGCAGAACCGGGACAGGGGGCTTGAGGCAGTACTTC
>TRBD2|15|TRBJ2-7|-|TRBV11-2
CASSRLAGEGYEQYF
TGTGCCAGCAGCCGCCTAGCGGGAGAAGGATACGAGCAGTACTTC
>-|12|TRBJ1-4|-|TRBV6-2/TRBV6-3
CASKQANEKLFF
TGTGCCAGCAAGCAGGCTAATGAAAAACTGTTTTTT
>-|15|TRBJ2-7|-|TRBV11-2
CASSSFQGMSYEQYF
TGTGCCAGCAGCTCCTTCCAGGGGATGTCCTACGAGCAGTACTTC
>-|15|TRBJ1-2|few|TRBV19
CASISWRQLNYGYTF
TGTGCCAGTATTTCTTGGCGACAGCTAAACTATGGCTACACCTTC
>-|13|TRBJ2-7|few|TRBV6-1
CASNRDTTYEQYF
TGTGCCAGCAACCGAGACACGACCTACGAGCAGTACTTC
>TRBD1|15|TRBJ1-6|-|TRBV5-1
CASSLSAGGLSPLHF
TGCGCCAGCAGCTTATCCGCAGGGGGCCTTTCACCCCTCCACTTT
>-|14|TRBJ1-2|few|TRBV10-3
CAISESPGNYGYTF
TGTGCCATCAGTGAGTCCCCCGGGAACTATGGCTACACCTTC
>-|13|TRBJ2-7|-|TRBV6-2/TRBV6-3
CASSTGHLYEQYF
TGTGCCAGCAGTACGGGACACTTGTACGAGCAGTACTTC
>TRBD1|16|TRBJ2-7|-|TRBV12-3/TRBV12-4
CASSFGQTGRFYEQYF
TGTGCCAGCAGTTTCGGGCAGACAGGGAGATTCTACGAGCAGTACTTC
>TRBD2|17|TRBJ2-4|-|TRBV30
CAWSVLREAGYKNIQYF
TGTGCCTGGAGTGTACTTCGGGAAGCGGGGTACAAAAACATTCAGTACTTC
>-|13|TRBJ2-2|few|TRBV29-1
CSAVTVTTGELFF
TGCAGCGCAGTGACAGTGACAACCGGGGAGCTGTTTTTT
>-|15|TRBJ2-7|-|TRBV28
CASSLMSRDGQKQYF
TGTGCCAGCAGTTTGATGTCCCGGGACGGGCAAAAGCAGTACTTC
>-|14|TRBJ1-2|-|TRBV5-1
CASTPERSLYGYTF
TGCGCCAGCACTCCCGAAAGGAGCCTATATGGCTACACCTTC
>-|13|TRBJ2-2|-|TRBV20-1
CSASGGHGGELFF
TGCAGTGCTAGCGGGGGGCATGGCGGGGAGCTGTTTTTT
>-|15|TRBJ2-6|-|TRBV5-1
CASSLDGSGANVLTF
TGCGCCAGCAGCTTGGACGGGTCGGGGGCCAACGTCCTGACTTTC
>TRBD1|17|TRBJ1-2|-|TRBV10-3
CAISDDGTGVDGNGYTF
TGTGCCATCAGTGATGACGGGACAGGGGTTGACGGCAATGGCTACACCTTC
>-|15|TRBJ2-2|-|TRBV6-2/TRBV6-3
CASREKGITTGELFF
TGTGCCAGCAGGGAGAAAGGGATTACAACCGGGGAGCTGTTTTTT
>TRBD1|15|TRBJ2-7|-|TRBV5-1
CASSLAGTGAYEQYF
TGCGCCAGCAGCTTGGCAGGGACAGGGGCCTACGAGCAGTACTTC
>TRBD2|16|TRBJ2-1|-|TRBV20-1
CSARSGLAGPYNEQFF
TGCAGTGCTAGATCCGGACTAGCGGGACCCTACAATGAGCAGTTCTTC
>-|12|TRBJ2-5|medium-sized|TRBV19
CASSAQSETQYF
TGTGCCAGTAGTGCACAATCTGAGACCCAGTACTTC
>-|16|TRBJ2-1|once|TRBV11-2
CASSPTPALSYNEQFF
TGTGCCAGCAGCCCCACCCCTGCCCTCTCCTACAATGAGCAGTTCTTC
>TRBD1|16|TRBJ2-3|-|TRBV5-6
CASTLAGQGASDTQYF
TGTGCCAGCACCCTTGCAGGCCAGGGGGCGTCAGATACGCAGTATTTT
>-|15|TRBJ2-2|few|TRBV10-3
CAISLQGSNTGELFF
TGTGCCATCAGCCTACAGGGCTCGAACACCGGGGAGCTGTTTTTT
>-|13|TRBJ1-5|-|TRBV28
CASSFEGPQPQHF
TGTGCCAGCAGTTTCGAGGGTCCTCAGCCCCAGCATTTT
>-|16|TRBJ2-3|-|TRBV5-1
CASSLDSGFYTDTQYF
TGCGCCAGCAGCTTGGACAGCGGATTTTACACAGATACGCAGTATTTT
>-|13|TRBJ1-6|-|TRBV6-6
CASSYSGDSPLHF
TGTGCCAGCAGTTACTCGGGCGATTCACCCCTCCACTTT
>-|14|TRBJ1-3|large|TRBV14
CASSQPGEDSTIYF
TGTGCCAGCAGCCAACCTGGGGAGGATAGCACCATATATTTT
>TRBD2|15|TRBJ2-3|-|TRBV20-1
CSAREAGGVADTQYF
TGCAGTGCTAGAGAGGCGGGAGGGGTGGCAGATACGCAGTATTTT
>TRBD2|16|TRBJ2-1|-|TRBV5-1
CASRYGTSGVVGEQFF
TGCGCCAGCAGATACGGGACTAGCGGGGTGGTCGGTGAGCAGTTCTTC
>-|13|TRBJ2-1|-|TRBV19
CASSPGTNNEQFF
TGTGCCAGTAGCCCAGGGACGAACAATGAGCAGTTCTTC
>-|13|TRBJ1-2|-|TRBV12-3/TRBV12-4
CASSPTGNYGYTF
TGTGCCAGCAGTCCTACAGGGAACTATGGCTACACCTTC
>TRBD2|15|TRBJ2-3|-|TRBV10-3
CAISLTSGTGDTQYF
TGTGCCATCAGTTTGACTAGCGGGACCGGAGATACGCAGTATTTT
>-|16|TRBJ1-1|medium-sized|TRBV19
CASSQGNPGWNTEAFF
TGTGCCAGTAGTCAGGGTAATCCAGGATGGAACACTGAAGCTTTCTTT
>-|14|TRBJ1-4|-|TRBV9
CASSAGASGEKLFF
TGTGCCAGCAGCGCCGGAGCCTCAGGGGAAAAACTGTTTTTT